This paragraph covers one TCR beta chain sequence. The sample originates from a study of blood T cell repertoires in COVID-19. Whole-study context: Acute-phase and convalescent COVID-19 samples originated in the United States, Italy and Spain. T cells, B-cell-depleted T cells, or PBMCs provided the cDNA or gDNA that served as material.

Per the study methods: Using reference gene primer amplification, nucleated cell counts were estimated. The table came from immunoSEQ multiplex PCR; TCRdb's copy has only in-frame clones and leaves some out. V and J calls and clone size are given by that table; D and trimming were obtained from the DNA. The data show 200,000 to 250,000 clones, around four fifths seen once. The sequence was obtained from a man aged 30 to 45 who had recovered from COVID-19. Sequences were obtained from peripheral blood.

The CDR3 DNA reads as TGCGCCAGCAGCACCCCGGGTACCGGCGAAGAGACCCAGTACTTC. Translation: CASSTPGTGEETQYF. The gene calls are TRBV5-1 and TRBJ2-5; D is uncertain. The CDR3 is 15 residues long. The V gene lost 4 bases and the J gene lost 3 bases, with 16 bases spanning the gap. The germline gives CDR1 SGHRS, CDR2 YFSETQ.